A single TCR beta chain is shown here with its context. Its antigen is still unknown. These data belong to a study of graft-versus-host responses after intestinal transplantation. Study details: Multivisceral, liver-intestinal, or isolated intestinal transplants were received by the recipients. Every one of the recipients received anti-thymocyte globulin induction and afterwards took tacrolimus and steroids for three to four years.

Trimming pared 4 bases from V and 0 bases from J, leaving 13 bases between. The germline gives CDR1 SNHLY, CDR2 FYNNEI. This CDR3 is 16 amino acids long. General observations from the study: Circulating GvH clones peaking coincided with falling HvG clones soon after transplant.

The table came from immunoSEQ multiplex PCR; TCRdb's copy has only in-frame clones and leaves some out. Of approximately 85,000 clones in the sample, about 91% were seen once. The gene calls are TRBV2 and TRBJ1-5; D might be TRBD1 (5 bases). Sequences were derived from unstimulated CD8+ T cells sorted from spleen or lymph node cells, sampled before transplant. The source of this sequence is a human donor who was the organ donor for an intestinal transplant. CDR3 sequence: CASSGWGFNSNQPQHF. The CDR3 DNA follows: TGTGCCAGCAGTGGTTGGGGGTTTAATAGCAATCAGCCCCAGCATTTT.